The T cell receptor (beta chain) described here comes from a study of cytomegalovirus exposure and HLA in healthy donors. General study findings and limits: For TCR beta chains, V- and J-gene trimming was later linked to a missense DCLRE1C variant.

The PCR had 60 Vbeta and 13 Jbeta primers. Repertoires were generated with immunoSEQ multiplex PCR, while TCRdb's copy carries only in-frame clones and drops some. The sample yields tens of thousands of clones, roughly 73% seen once. After removal of 3 bases from V and 0 bases from J, the junction contained 3 bases not matched to a gene. The germline gives CDR1 MNHEY, CDR2 SMNVEV (reference sequence). The CDR3 is made up of 17 amino acids. Comment on this clone: What it recognizes is unknown.

The clonotype was recovered from a woman between 40 and 55 years old in good health and CMV-seronegative. Material for sequencing was PBMCs. J is TRBJ2-1 and V is TRBV27, with 12 bases identical to TRBD2. The CDR3 here is CASSFGLAGSSYNEQFF. The DNA for the CDR3 is TGTGCCAGCAGTTTCGGACTAGCGGGGAGCTCCTACAATGAGCAGTTCTTC.